Presented here are 23 T cell receptor beta chains from one specimen sequenced in a study of blood T cell repertoires in COVID-19. Sequencing used immunoSEQ multiplex PCR; TCRdb keeps in-frame clones, though not all of them. The data contain about 300,000 clones, approximately 88% of them singletons. Sequencing was done on a sample of peripheral blood. All receptors come from a woman aged 25 to 39 who had recovered from COVID-19.

This chain links TRBV30 with TRBJ1-4; 10 bases align to TRBD1. Per the germline V gene, CDR1 is GTSNPN and CDR2 is SVGIG (reference sequence). Trimming took 2 bases from V and 0 from J; bases not matched to a gene: 3. This CDR3 contains 16 residues. Here the CDR3 reads CAWSRQGAATNEKLFF. In nucleotides, the CDR3 is TGTGCCTGGAGTAGACAGGGGGCTGCAACTAATGAAAAACTGTTTTTT.

The V and J genes are TRBV12-5 and TRBJ1-5; D is ambiguous. CDR3 size: 20 residues. CDR1 LGHNT and CDR2 FRNRAP come from the germline V gene. V was cut by 6 bases and J by 0 bases, with 27 bases left in between. For the CDR3, the DNA is TGTGCTAGTGGAGTACATCCCCTTTGGGCGGGTGCAAATAGCAATCAGCCCCAGCATTTT. It encodes CASGVHPLWAGANSNQPQHF.

The chain recombines TRBV5-4 with TRBJ2-5; 9 positions match TRBD2. V dropped 2 bases and J dropped 4; count of bases not matched to a gene: 6. Germline CDR1 SGHNT, CDR2 YYREEE (reference sequence). The CDR3 covers 15 residues. The DNA for the CDR3 is TGTGCCAGCAGCTTTAAACAGACTAGCGGAGAGACCCAGTACTTC. Residues: CASSFKQTSGETQYF.

Turning to this clone: A single base separates this from a much larger clone, so it may be a read error. This rearrangement joins TRBV4-2 to TRBJ1-1; TRBD1 aligns across 9 bases. Germline values: CDR1 LGHNA, CDR2 YNFKEQ. V lost 4 bases, J lost 1 base, and 1 base stayed unmatched. The CDR3 extends over 14 amino acids. The CDR3 protein is CASSPGQGNTEAFF. DNA of the CDR3: TGTGCCAGCAGCCCGGGACAGGGGAACACTGAAGCTTTCTTT.

CDR3 sequence (DNA): TGTGCCAGCAGTTACTCAGCCGGACTATTCAATTCACCCCTCCACTTT. This gives the protein CASSYSAGLFNSPLHF. This chain uses TRBV6-5 with TRBJ1-6; no reliable D call. The CDR3 extends over 16 amino acids. Germline CDR1 MNHEY, CDR2 SVGAGI. V gave up 0 bases and J gave up 7 bases, with 13 bases separating them.

The genes are TRBV11-2 and TRBJ2-1; weak D call: TRBD1 (5 bases). Germline CDR1 is SGHAT and CDR2 is FQNNGV. Deletions cut 5 bases from V and 6 bases from J, with 17 bases between. The CDR3 is made up of 15 amino acids. The CDR3 reads CASSPLISRGNEQFF. The CDR3 DNA follows: TGTGCCAGCAGCCCCCTTATCAGTAGGGGCAATGAGCAGTTCTTC.

The chain employs TRBV15 and TRBJ2-5, with no clear D. Germline CDR1 reads LNHNV; CDR2 reads YYDKDF (reference sequence). V was shortened by 1 base and J by 1 base, with 7 bases between the two germline ends. The CDR3 spans 14 residues. In DNA, the CDR3 is TGTGCCACCAGCAGAGCCCCTATCCAAGAGACCCAGTACTTC. This translates into CATSRAPIQETQYF.

The rearrangement joins TRBV11-3 to TRBJ2-7; no reliable D call. The CDR3 runs to 13 residues. Germline lookup yields CDR1 SGHNT and CDR2 YENEEA. The V and J ends lost 1 base and 1 base respectively, with 5 bases between them. The CDR3 here is CASSLGQSYEQYF. CDR3 DNA sequence: TGTGCCAGCAGCTTAGGGCAGTCCTACGAGCAGTACTTC.

The chain recombines TRBV3-1 (or the pseudogene TRBV3-2) with TRBJ1-6; D may be TRBD1 (6 bases). The V gene's germline CDR1 is LGHDT and CDR2 YNNKEL (reference sequence). This CDR3 comprises 14 residues. Trimming left V 1 base short and J 10 bases short, with 11 bases between. CDR3 in amino acids: CASSQGGGLSPLHF. For the CDR3, the DNA is TGTGCCAGCAGCCAAGGGGGGGGCTTGTCACCCCTCCACTTT.

V is TRBV21-1 and J is TRBJ2-5; the listed D gene, TRBD1, was not tested against the DNA. TRBV21-1 is deemed a pseudogene. The CDR3 is 17 residues long. This CDR3 is CASSKPPGGRAQETQYF. For the CDR3, the DNA is TGTGCCAGCAGCAAACCCCCAGGGGGCAGAGCCCAAGAGACCCAGTACTTC.

This clone was picked up one time. The rearrangement uses TRBV6-5 and TRBJ2-7, with D tentatively TRBD1 (6 bases). The V end lost 8 bases, the J end lost 5 bases, and 16 bases lay between the germline ends. The CDR3 covers 13 residues. The V gene's germline CDR1 is MNHEY and CDR2 SVGAGI. Written as DNA, the CDR3 is TGTGCCAGCGCCGGGACACCGAGGGACGAGCAGTACTTC. Its protein product is CASAGTPRDEQYF.

The rearrangement uses TRBV7-2 and TRBJ1-2; 7 nucleotides align to TRBD1. Germline lookup yields CDR1 SGHTA and CDR2 FQGNSA. J was trimmed by 8 bases and V by 5 bases; bases with no gene match: 11. The CDR3 is 14 amino acids. The CDR3 spells CASSPGQARGGYTF. CDR3 nucleotides: TGTGCCAGCAGCCCAGGACAGGCCCGCGGCGGCTACACCTTC.

The chain uses TRBV15 and TRBJ1-3, with 8 positions matching TRBD1. Losses at the gene ends were 1 base for V and 0 bases for J; bases not matched to a gene: 2. The CDR3 spans 16 residues. Germline loops: CDR1 LNHNV, CDR2 YYDKDF (reference sequence). CDR3 coding DNA: TGTGCCACCAGCAGAGGTGGGACAGGCTCTGGAAACACCATATATTTT. As protein: CATSRGGTGSGNTIYF.

This chain joins TRBV4-2 and TRBJ2-5; the match to TRBD2 covers 12 bases. Germline V CDR1 and CDR2: LGHNA, YNFKEQ. V trimming: 3 bases; J trimming: 1 base; junction bases outside the gene matches: 6. CDR3 length equals 17 residues. The CDR3 DNA sequence: TGTGCCAGCAGCCATGGACTAGCGGGGACCTCCCAAGAGACCCAGTACTTC. As protein: CASSHGLAGTSQETQYF.

The V and J genes are TRBV28 and TRBJ1-2; 9 bases map to TRBD1. The CDR3 has 13 amino acids. Germline CDR1 is MDHEN and CDR2 is SYDVKM. Trimming at V came to 7 bases and at J to 4 bases, leaving 4 bases not matched to a gene. The CDR3 coding sequence is TGTGCCAGCATCCCGGACAGGGGCTATGGCTACACCTTC. Translated: CASIPDRGYGYTF.

V and J are TRBV24-1 and TRBJ2-5, with D uncertain. The V and J ends lost 0 bases and 5 bases respectively, with 3 bases between them. The CDR3 length is 12 residues. Germline values: CDR1 KGHDR, CDR2 SFDVKD. The CDR3 reads CATSDLSETQYF. The CDR3 DNA follows: TGTGCCACCAGTGATTTGAGCGAGACCCAGTACTTC.

The chain employs TRBV4-3 and TRBJ1-6, with TRBD1 matching 7 bases. Germline loops: CDR1 LGHNA, CDR2 YSLEER. This CDR3 has 18 amino acids. V was pared by 1 base and J by 3 bases, with 9 bases of the junction left unmatched. The CDR3 sequence is CASSQAQGQSRYNSPLHF. In nucleotides, the CDR3 is TGCGCCAGCAGCCAAGCCCAGGGACAGTCGCGCTATAATTCACCCCTCCACTTT.

The chain's CDR3 is CASSPAGLAAKETQYF. CDR3 sequence (DNA): TGTGCCAGCTCACCAGCGGGACTAGCGGCAAAAGAGACCCAGTACTTC. This chain uses TRBV18 with TRBJ2-5, with 11 bases lining up with TRBD2. Germline V lookup: CDR1 KGHSH, CDR2 LQKENI. V was pared by 2 bases and J by 3 bases, with 5 bases of the junction left unmatched. This CDR3 is built from 16 residues.

The chain couples TRBV9 to TRBJ1-2; D perhaps matches TRBD1 (6 bases). V lost 0 bases and J lost 7, with 10 bases in between. The germline V gene encodes CDR1 SGDLS and CDR2 YYNGEE. This CDR3 has 13 amino acids. The CDR3 spells CASSVGGGTGYTF. The CDR3 DNA follows: TGTGCCAGCAGCGTAGGTGGGGGCACTGGCTACACCTTC.

The chain has TRBV5-4 and TRBJ2-1; 9 bases map to TRBD2. The CDR3 has 14 residues. With 7 bases clipped from V and 4 bases from J, the junction kept 6 bases outside the gene matches. The germline V gene has CDR1 SGHNT and CDR2 YYREEE (reference sequence). In DNA, the CDR3 is TGTGCCAGCCATAGCGGGGGAGTTTACAATGAGCAGTTCTTC. Protein sequence: CASHSGGVYNEQFF.

The chain employs TRBV3-1 (or the pseudogene TRBV3-2) and TRBJ2-1; 7 bases fit TRBD2. The length of the CDR3 is 16 residues. V trimming: 7 bases; J trimming: 3 bases; junction bases outside the gene matches: 12. Germline CDR1 is LGHDT and CDR2 is YNNKEL (reference sequence). Here the CDR3 reads CASTTNLGGSYNEQFF. In nucleotides, the CDR3 is TGTGCCAGCACCACAAACCTGGGGGGGAGCTACAATGAGCAGTTCTTC.

The chain uses TRBV5-1 and TRBJ2-3, with TRBD1 identical over 9 bases. Germline loops: CDR1 SGHRS, CDR2 YFSETQ. The CDR3 spans 17 residues. V gave up 4 bases and J gave up 1 base; unmatched junction bases: 10. The CDR3 DNA reads as TGCGCCAGCAGCGCGAGCTCAACAGGGGGCGGCACAGATACGCAGTATTTT. It specifies CASSASSTGGGTDTQYF.

The CDR3 DNA reads as TGTGCCAGCAGTTTAAACGCAGGATCCTACGAGCAGTACTTC. Protein product: CASSLNAGSYEQYF. V is TRBV27 and J is TRBJ2-7; the D is unclear. Germline-derived CDR1 and CDR2 are MNHEY and SMNVEV (reference sequence). V was pared by 2 bases and J by 1 base, with 9 bases between. The CDR3 consists of 14 residues.